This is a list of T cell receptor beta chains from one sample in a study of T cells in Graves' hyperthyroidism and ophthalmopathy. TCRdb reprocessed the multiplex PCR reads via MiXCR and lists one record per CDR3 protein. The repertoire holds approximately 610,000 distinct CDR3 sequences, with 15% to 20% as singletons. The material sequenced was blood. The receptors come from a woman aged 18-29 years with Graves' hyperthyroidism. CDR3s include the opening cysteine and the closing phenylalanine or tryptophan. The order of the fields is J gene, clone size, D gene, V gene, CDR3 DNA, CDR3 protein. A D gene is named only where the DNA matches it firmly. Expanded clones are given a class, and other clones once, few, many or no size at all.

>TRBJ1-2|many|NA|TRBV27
TGTGCCAGCCTGACATTAAGAGGGGGGAAGAACCCTTCCTATGGCTACACCTTC
CASLTLRGGKNPSYGYTF
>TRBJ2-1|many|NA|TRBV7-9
TGTGCCAGCAGCTTAGTCATAGAGACCCAACAGTTCTTC
CASSLVIETQQFF
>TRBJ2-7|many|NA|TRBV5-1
TGCGCCAGCAGTCGGCAGGGGACCTCCTACGAGCAGTACTTC
CASSRQGTSYEQYF
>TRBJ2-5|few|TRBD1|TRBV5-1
TGCGCCAGCAGGGCAGGGACAGTCCTTTTGGAGACCCAGTACTTC
CASRAGTVLLETQYF
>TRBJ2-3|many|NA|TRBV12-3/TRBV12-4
TGTGCCAGCACCCAAGGGGGGGGGAGCACAGATACGCAGTATTTT
CASTQGGGSTDTQYF
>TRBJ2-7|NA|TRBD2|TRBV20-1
TGCAGTGCTAGAGATGGTGCGGGAGGGAATCGCGAGCAGTACTTC
CSARDGAGGNREQYF
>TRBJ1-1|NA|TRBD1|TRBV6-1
TGTGCCAGCAGTAACCCCCGAAGGGGGCGGACTGAAGCTTTCTTT
CASSNPRRGRTEAFF
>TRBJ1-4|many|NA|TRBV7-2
TGTGCCAGCAGCTTAGCGACTGGGGGGGTTCATGAAAAACTGTTTTTT
CASSLATGGVHEKLFF
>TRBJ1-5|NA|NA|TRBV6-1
TGTGCCAGCATTCGAGGCACCTATCAGCCCCAGCATTTT
CASIRGTYQPQHF
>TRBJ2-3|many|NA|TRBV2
TGTGCCAGAGAACCGGGAGCACACAACGAGCAGGGGCAGTATTTT
CAREPGAHNEQGQYF
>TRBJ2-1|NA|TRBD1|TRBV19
TGTGCCAGTAGTATGTCGACAGGGGGGTACAATGAGCAGTTCTTC
CASSMSTGGYNEQFF
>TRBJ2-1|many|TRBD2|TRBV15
TGTGCCACCAGCAGAGGCACTAGCGGGGACAATGAGCAGTTCTTC
CATSRGTSGDNEQFF
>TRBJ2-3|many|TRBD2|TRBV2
TGTGCCAGCAGTGACTGGGTTAGCGGGGTAGCAGATACGCAGTATTTT
CASSDWVSGVADTQYF
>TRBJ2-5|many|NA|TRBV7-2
TGTGCCAGCAGCTTAGGGCCCAAAGAGACCCAGTACTTC
CASSLGPKETQYF
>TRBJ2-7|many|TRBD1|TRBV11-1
TGTGCCAGCAGCCGAGGACAGGGGTCCCCCTACGAGCAGTACTTC
CASSRGQGSPYEQYF
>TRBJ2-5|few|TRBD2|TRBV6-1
TGTGCCGGGGGGGCGGGGGGATTCCAGTACTTC
CAGGAGGFQYF
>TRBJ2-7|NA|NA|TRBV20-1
TGCAGTGCTAGTCCAGGGACGTATTACGAGCAGTACTTC
CSASPGTYYEQYF
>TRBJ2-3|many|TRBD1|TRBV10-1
TGCGCCAGCAGTGAGAGGCAGGGGGCAGATACGCAGTATTTT
CASSERQGADTQYF
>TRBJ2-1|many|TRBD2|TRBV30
TGTGCCTGGAGTGCCCTCGGGACTAGCGGATCGGATGAGCAGTTCTTC
CAWSALGTSGSDEQFF
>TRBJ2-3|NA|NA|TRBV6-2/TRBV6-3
TGTGCCAGCAGTTATGGGTTCGGGACAGATACGCAGTATTTT
CASSYGFGTDTQYF
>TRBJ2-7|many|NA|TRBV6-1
TGTGCCAGCAGCGTACTAGAATCTTCCTCCGAGCAGTACTTC
CASSVLESSSEQYF
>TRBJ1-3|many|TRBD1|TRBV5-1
TGCGCCAGCAGTCGGACAGGGGATATCTCTGGAAACACCATATATTTT
CASSRTGDISGNTIYF
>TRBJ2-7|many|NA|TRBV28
TGTGCCAGCAGTTGGGGAACCTACGAGCAGTACTTC
CASSWGTYEQYF
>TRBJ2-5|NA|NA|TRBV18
TGTGCCAGCTCACCACCGGGATCAACGAAGACCCAGTACTTC
CASSPPGSTKTQYF
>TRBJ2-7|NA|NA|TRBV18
TGTGCCAGCTCGGGGTCTCAAGCCTACGAGCAGTACTTC
CASSGSQAYEQYF
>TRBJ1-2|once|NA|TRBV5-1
TGCGCCAGCAGCTTGGCCAAGGGCCAAGGTGACTATGGCTACACCTTC
CASSLAKGQGDYGYTF
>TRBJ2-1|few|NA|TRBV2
TGTGCCAGCAGTTTGCGATCACAGCAGTTCTTC
CASSLRSQQFF
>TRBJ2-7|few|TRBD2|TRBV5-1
TGCGCCAGCAGCTCCAAGCGGGAGGGTATCTACGAGCAGTACTTC
CASSSKREGIYEQYF
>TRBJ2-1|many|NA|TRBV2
TGTGCCAGCAGGGACACTCCTTCCAATGAGCAGTTCTTC
CASRDTPSNEQFF
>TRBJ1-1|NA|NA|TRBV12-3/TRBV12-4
TGTGCCAGCGAACCCCCCCGGGGGAACACTGAAGCTTTCTTT
CASEPPRGNTEAFF
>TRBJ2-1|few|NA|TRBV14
TGTGCCAGCAGCCAGCTGGGGATCGGCTACAATGAGCAGTTCTTC
CASSQLGIGYNEQFF
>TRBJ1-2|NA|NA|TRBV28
TGTGCCAGCAGTCCCCTATGGACACCTAACTATGGCTACACCTTC
CASSPLWTPNYGYTF
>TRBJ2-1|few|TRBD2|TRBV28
TGTGCCAGCAGTATATCAGCGGGAGTTAGTAACAATGAGCAGTTCTTC
CASSISAGVSNNEQFF
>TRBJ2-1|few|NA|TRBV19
TGTGCCACTGCGTGGGAATTCTCCTACAATGAGCAGTTCTTC
CATAWEFSYNEQFF
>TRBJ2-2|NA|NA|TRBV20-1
TGCAGTGCTATAGGGGGAACGAACACCGGGGAGCTGTTTTTT
CSAIGGTNTGELFF
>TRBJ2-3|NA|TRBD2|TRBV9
TGTGCCAGCAGTTTAAGACTAGCGGACACAGATACGCAGTATTTT
CASSLRLADTDTQYF
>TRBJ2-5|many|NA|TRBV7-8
TGTGCCAGCAGCCCCCTTAGGTGGGCAGAGACCCAGTACTTC
CASSPLRWAETQYF
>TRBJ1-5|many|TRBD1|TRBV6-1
TGTGCCAGCAGTTACCGGGCAGGGGGGGACAATCAGCCCCAGCATTTT
CASSYRAGGDNQPQHF
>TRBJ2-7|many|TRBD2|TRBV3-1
TGTGCCAGCAGCCAAGAAGGCTCTAGCGGGCCCTCCTACGAGCAGTACTTC
CASSQEGSSGPSYEQYF
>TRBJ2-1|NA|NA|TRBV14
TGTGCCAGCAGCCAAGATCGGACTTTGGAGTTCTTC
CASSQDRTLEFF
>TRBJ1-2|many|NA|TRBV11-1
TGTGCCAGCAGTCAGGGGCCGCCGGACTATGGCTACACCTTC
CASSQGPPDYGYTF
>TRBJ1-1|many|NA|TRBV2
TGTGCCAGCCGTCCTGGGGGGGGGCGCGTCACTGAAGCTTTCTTT
CASRPGGGRVTEAFF
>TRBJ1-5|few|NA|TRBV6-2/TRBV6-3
TGTGCCAGCAGTTACAATCGGCCCGGCCAGCCCCAGCATTTT
CASSYNRPGQPQHF
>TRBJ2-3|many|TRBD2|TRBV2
TGTGCCAGCAGTAGAATAGCGGGGGAGAGCACAGATACGCAGTATTTT
CASSRIAGESTDTQYF
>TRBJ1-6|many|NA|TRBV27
TGTGCCAGCAGTTTATCGGGAGAACGTGGGACGGTTCATAATTCACCCCTCCACTTT
CASSLSGERGTVHNSPLHF
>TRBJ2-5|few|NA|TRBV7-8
TGTGCCAGCAGCTTACTCAGCGTTCGGGAGACCCAGTACTTC
CASSLLSVRETQYF
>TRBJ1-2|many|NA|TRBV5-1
TGCGCCAGCAGCTTGGAGCCAGTGGGGGGCTACACCTTC
CASSLEPVGGYTF
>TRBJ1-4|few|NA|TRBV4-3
TGCGCCAGCAGCCAAGATAGTGGTCTCACGGCGAATGAAAAACTGTTTTTT
CASSQDSGLTANEKLFF
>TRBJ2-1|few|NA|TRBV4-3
TGCGCCAGCAGCCAAGTAGGCCATGAGCAGTTCTTC
CASSQVGHEQFF
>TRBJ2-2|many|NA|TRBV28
TGTGCCAGCAGTTTAGCCAGAGCCGGGGAGCTGTTTTTT
CASSLARAGELFF
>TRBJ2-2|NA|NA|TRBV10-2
TGCGCCAGCACTAAAACCGGTATAGGGGCGCGCGGGGAGCTGTTTTTT
CASTKTGIGARGELFF
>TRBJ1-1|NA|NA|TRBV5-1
TGCGCCAGCAGCTTCGAAGGCCCAAGGGGGAAGAACACTGAAGCTTTCTTT
CASSFEGPRGKNTEAFF
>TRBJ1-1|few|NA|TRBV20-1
TGCAGTGCTGGATGGGTGAACACTGAAGCTTTCTTT
CSAGWVNTEAFF
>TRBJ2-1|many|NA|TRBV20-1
TGCAGTGCTAGAGATTTCGCGGCTGTGTACAATGAGCAGTTCTTC
CSARDFAAVYNEQFF
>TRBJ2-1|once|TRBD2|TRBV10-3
TGTGCCACCGGGACTAGCGGGGGGACGTACAATGAGCAGTTCTTC
CATGTSGGTYNEQFF
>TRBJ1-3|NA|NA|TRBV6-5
TGTGCCAGCAGTTACTCCTGGGCCACTGGAAACACCATATATTTT
CASSYSWATGNTIYF
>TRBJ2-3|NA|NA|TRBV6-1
TGTGCCAGCAGTGAGGGACCCCGGGTAAAGACAGATACGCAGTATTTT
CASSEGPRVKTDTQYF
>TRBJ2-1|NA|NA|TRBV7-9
TGTGCCAGCAGCTTCAGCGTCAATGAGCAGTTCTTC
CASSFSVNEQFF
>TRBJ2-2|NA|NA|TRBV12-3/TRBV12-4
TGTGCCAGCGGTAGCAAGAGACTTGGGGAGCTGTTTTTT
CASGSKRLGELFF